The clone carrying this T cell receptor beta chain has just one count. This sample was taken from a study of blood T cell repertoires in COVID-19. TCRdb keeps only in-frame clones here, not all; method: immunoSEQ multiplex PCR. The data contain about 70,000 clones, about 85% of them singletons. Sample: peripheral blood. This TCR derives from a man between 65 and 85 years old with active COVID-19.

The CDR3 nucleotides read TGCAGCGTTGATGCAGGGTACAATGAGCAGTTCTTC. Encoded protein: CSVDAGYNEQFF. The chain employs TRBV29-1 and TRBJ2-1, with TRBD1 as a possible D gene (5 bases). The ends were cut back, 3 bases at V and 4 bases at J, with 7 bases in the middle. The CDR3 spans 12 residues. Looked up from germline, CDR1 is SQVTM and CDR2 is ANQGSEA.